The 26 T cell receptor beta chains below all came from one sample that was sequenced in a study of blood T cell repertoires in COVID-19. Profiled with immunoSEQ multiplex PCR; TCRdb holds only in-frame clones, not every one. The sample has about 100,000 clones, roughly four fifths seen once. Input material: peripheral blood. All receptors derive from a man in his 60s with acute or convalescent COVID-19.

The chain employs TRBV27 and TRBJ2-3; TRBD2 aligns across 15 bases. Germline V lookup: CDR1 MNHEY, CDR2 SMNVEV (reference sequence). The CDR3 is 16 residues long. Germline trimming cut 5 bases from V and 7 bases from J; bases unmatched to any gene: 7. The CDR3 here is CASSLRTSGGAHTQYF. In nucleotides, the CDR3 is TGTGCCAGCAGTCTCCGGACTAGCGGGGGGGCGCATACGCAGTATTTT.

A single count supports this clone. This sequence joins TRBV28 and TRBJ1-2; D gene unclear. There are 12 residues in the CDR3. Germline V gives CDR1 MDHEN, CDR2 SYDVKM. V lost 3 bases, J lost 5 bases, and 7 bases lay in between. DNA of the CDR3: TGTGCCAGCAGTTTGCAGGATTATGGCTACACCTTC. Protein sequence: CASSLQDYGYTF.

The chain couples TRBV7-2 to TRBJ1-4; TRBD1 matches at 7 bases. The germline gives CDR1 SGHTA, CDR2 FQGNSA. V lost 4 bases and J lost 7; bases outside the gene matches: 6. The CDR3 extends over 14 amino acids. CDR3 DNA: TGTGCCAGCAGCTCCCCGGACAGGTTTGAAAAACTGTTTTTT. Protein sequence: CASSSPDRFEKLFF. The whole variable domain, remainder taken from reference TRBV7-2 and TRBJ1-4, is GAGVSQSPSNKVTEKGKDVELRCDPISGHTALYWYRQSLGQGLEFLIYFQGNSAPDKSGLPSDRFSAERTGGSVSTLTIQRTQQEDSAVYLCASSSPDRFEKLFFGSGTQLSVL.

This clone showed up just once. The rearrangement joins TRBV7-8 to TRBJ2-7; 8 nucleotides agree with TRBD1. The CDR3 spans 18 residues. Looked up from germline, CDR1 is SGHVS and CDR2 is FQNEAQ. The V gene end was trimmed by 0 bases and the J gene end by 3 bases; junction bases not matched to a gene: 13. For the CDR3, the DNA is TGTGCCAGCAGCTTAGCTTTTTCTACAAGGACAGGGAGCTACGAGCAGTACTTC. It is translated as CASSLAFSTRTGSYEQYF.

The chain joins TRBV5-4 to TRBJ2-7; no clear D. CDR1 is SGHNT, CDR2 YYREEE, per germline (reference sequence). The CDR3 has 13 amino acids. The ends were cut back, 5 bases at V and 4 bases at J, with 13 bases in the middle. DNA of the CDR3: TGTGCCAGCAGGCTCCCTCACTCATACGAGCAGTACTTC. Its protein is CASRLPHSYEQYF. Supplemented by reference TRBV5-4 and TRBJ2-7, the full variable domain reads ETGVTQSPTHLIKTRGQQVTLRCSSQSGHNTVSWYQQALGQGPQFIFQYYREEENGRGNFPPRFSGLQFPNYSSELNVNALELDDSALYLCASRLPHSYEQYFGPGTRLTVT.

The genes are TRBV2 and TRBJ1-1; 8 nucleotides match TRBD1. Germline V gene data show CDR1 as SNHLY and CDR2 as FYNNEI. The CDR3 length is 14 residues. V dropped 5 bases and J dropped 4; count of bases not matched to a gene: 6. The DNA of the CDR3 is TGTGCCAGCAGTCGGCAGGGGGCCGGCACTGAAGCTTTCTTT. As protein: CASSRQGAGTEAFF.

This clone was detected once. CDR3: CASSPSASVPYGYTF. CDR3 nucleotide sequence: TGTGCCAGCAGTCCCAGTGCGAGCGTCCCCTATGGCTACACCTTC. The chain uses TRBV6-5 and TRBJ1-2; D remains unclear. The CDR3 contains 15 residues. CDR1 MNHEY and CDR2 SVGAGI come from the germline V gene. Trimming shortened V by 5 bases and J by 4 bases, and 17 bases separated the two germline ends.

The CDR3 nucleotides read TGCAGCGTCCTGGACAGGGGTAGTGAGCAGTTCTTC. It specifies CSVLDRGSEQFF. V gene TRBV29-1 combines with J gene TRBJ2-1, with 9 positions matching TRBD1. The ends lost 6 bases at V and 9 bases at J; junction bases unmatched: 6. CDR3 length: 12 residues. From germline, CDR1 is SQVTM and CDR2 ANQGSEA.

The genes are TRBV12-3 or TRBV12-4 and TRBJ1-2; tentatively, D is TRBD1 (6 bases). Trimming left V 2 bases short and J 6 bases short, with 10 bases between. This CDR3 has 13 residues. The CDR3: CASSLSQGNGYTF. As DNA, the CDR3 is TGTGCCAGCAGTTTATCACAGGGCAATGGCTACACCTTC.

The V call is TRBV2, the J call TRBJ2-2, with D uncertain. CDR3 size: 12 residues. Germline values: CDR1 SNHLY, CDR2 FYNNEI. V shed 7 bases and J shed 7 bases, with 10 bases lying between them. The CDR3 DNA is TGTGCCAGCAAGCAGGCTATCGGGGAGCTGTTTTTT. Its protein is CASKQAIGELFF. Full variable domain (remainder filled in from reference TRBV2 and TRBJ2-2): EPEVTQTPSHQVTQMGQEVILRCVPISNHLYFYWYRQILGQKVEFLVSFYNNEISEKSEIFDDQFSVERPDGSNFTLKIRSTKLEDSAMYFCASKQAIGELFFGEGSRLTVL.

The chain employs TRBV7-3 and TRBJ2-5; perhaps TRBD2 as D (5 bases). Germline V gene sequence: CDR1 SGHTA, CDR2 FQGTGA. Trimming shortened V by 4 bases and J by 5 bases, and 17 bases separated the two germline ends. This CDR3 contains 15 residues. CDR3 loop: CASSSPIGVEETQYF. DNA of the CDR3: TGTGCCAGCAGCTCCCCTATCGGGGTAGAGGAGACCCAGTACTTC.

The V gene is TRBV6-5, the J gene TRBJ1-4, with a weak D call TRBD1 (5 bases). This CDR3 is 14 amino acids long. From germline, CDR1 is MNHEY and CDR2 SVGAGI. V was trimmed by 11 bases and J by 0 bases, leaving 13 bases between them. The CDR3 nucleotides read TGTGCCTCCCATAAAGGGGCAACTAATGAAAAACTGTTTTTT. Its translation: CASHKGATNEKLFF.

The V gene is TRBV11-3, the J gene TRBJ1-1; possibly TRBD1 for D (5 bases). Germline V lookup: CDR1 SGHNT, CDR2 YENEEA. The CDR3 runs to 14 residues. The V end lost 5 bases, the J end lost 1 base, and 11 bases lay between the germline ends. The CDR3 spells CASSRSGGNTEAFF. The CDR3 DNA sequence: TGTGCCAGCAGCAGGTCCGGGGGGAACACTGAAGCTTTCTTT.

CDR3 amino acids: CSVVRETGAQYF. The CDR3 region has the DNA TGCAGCGTTGTACGGGAGACCGGGGCGCAGTATTTT. This rearrangement joins TRBV29-1 to TRBJ2-3; a weak D match, TRBD2 (6 bases). This CDR3 is built from 12 residues. V was shortened by 4 bases and J by 10 bases, with 15 bases between the two germline ends. Germline V lookup: CDR1 SQVTM, CDR2 ANQGSEA.

The chain combines TRBV25-1 with TRBJ2-1; D remains unclear. The V gene lost 0 bases and the J gene lost 0 bases, with 12 bases spanning the gap. CDR3 size: 17 residues. Germline CDR1 is MGHDK and CDR2 is SYGVNS. CDR3: CASSEYLLLSSYNEQFF. CDR3 sequence (DNA): TGTGCCAGCAGTGAATATCTCCTACTGAGCTCCTACAATGAGCAGTTCTTC.

The chain recombines TRBV7-3 with TRBJ2-1; TRBD2 might be the D (5 bases). The V gene's germline CDR1 is SGHTA and CDR2 FQGTGA. CDR3 length equals 14 residues. V was shortened by 2 bases and J by 7 bases, with 12 bases between the two germline ends. CDR3 DNA sequence: TGTGCCAGCAGCTTATTACCGGGGTGGAATGAGCAGTTCTTC. Its translation is CASSLLPGWNEQFF.

The sample holds one count of this clone. The V gene is TRBV28, the J gene TRBJ1-4; 8 nucleotides agree with TRBD1. V lost 8 bases to trimming and J lost 5 bases; unmatched junction nucleotides: 4. Per germline, CDR1 MDHEN and CDR2 SYDVKM. The CDR3 is made up of 13 amino acids. CDR3 DNA sequence: TGTGCCAGCCTAAGACAGGGGAATGAAAAACTGTTTTTT. This sequence encodes CASLRQGNEKLFF.

The genes are TRBV25-1 and TRBJ2-2; TRBD1 agrees at 7 bases. CDR3 length: 13 amino acids. The V gene end was trimmed by 7 bases and the J gene end by 7 bases; junction bases not matched to a gene: 6. Germline CDR1 is MGHDK and CDR2 is SYGVNS. The CDR3 region has the DNA TGTGCCAGCAAAAGACAGGGCGGCGGGGAGCTGTTTTTT. Encoded protein: CASKRQGGGELFF.

This sequence joins TRBV15 and TRBJ1-5; tentatively, D is TRBD1 (6 bases). CDR1 and CDR2 (germline): LNHNV, YYDKDF (reference sequence). The CDR3 consists of 19 residues. The V gene lost 1 base and the J gene lost 0 bases, with 19 bases spanning the gap. The CDR3 is CATSRGPEQGGYSNQPQHF. CDR3 nucleotide sequence: TGTGCCACCAGCAGAGGACCGGAACAGGGCGGTTATAGCAATCAGCCCCAGCATTTT. Variable domain in full (rest from reference TRBV15 and TRBJ1-5): DAMVIQNPRYQVTQFGKPVTLSCSQTLNHNVMYWYQQKSSQAPKLLFHYYDKDFNNEADTPDNFQSRRPNTSFCFLDIRSPGLGDTAMYLCATSRGPEQGGYSNQPQHFGDGTRLSIL.

The chain has TRBV28 and TRBJ1-1, with 11 bases lining up with TRBD1. Germline trimming cut 3 bases from V and 10 bases from J; bases unmatched to any gene: 16. Looked up from germline, CDR1 is MDHEN and CDR2 is SYDVKM. The CDR3 contains 17 residues. For the CDR3, the DNA is TGTGCCAGCAGTTTGCCGAGTACCTCGGACAGGGGGCAGGGAGCTTTCTTT. It is translated as CASSLPSTSDRGQGAFF. The whole variable domain, filled in from reference TRBV28 and TRBJ1-1, reads DVKVTQSSRYLVKRTGEKVFLECVQDMDHENMFWYRQDPGLGLRLIYFSYDVKMKEKGDIPEGYSVSREKKERFSLILESASTNQTSMYLCASSLPSTSDRGQGAFFGQGTRLTVV.

The J gene is TRBJ2-3, the V gene TRBV24-1; the D is unclear. The CDR3 extends over 13 amino acids. Germline V gene data show CDR1 as KGHDR and CDR2 as SFDVKD. Trimming cost V 5 bases and J 5 bases, with 10 bases left between them. The CDR3 DNA follows: TGTGCCACCAGTGGGGCCTTGGGAGATACGCAGTATTTT. It translates to CATSGALGDTQYF.

The sample holds one count of this clone. The rearrangement uses TRBV19 and TRBJ1-1, with a tentative D call TRBD1 (5 bases). The ends were cut back, 3 bases at V and 1 base at J, with 12 bases in the middle. The CDR3 sequence is 15 residues long. The germline V gene has CDR1 LNHDA and CDR2 SQIVND (reference sequence). CDR3 protein: CASSMLGATNTEAFF. The CDR3 nucleotides are TGTGCCAGTAGTATGTTAGGGGCTACGAACACTGAAGCTTTCTTT.

The V and J genes are TRBV2 and TRBJ1-4; D remains unclear. V lost 0 bases and J lost 8, with 10 bases in between. The CDR3 contains 14 residues. The germline V gene encodes CDR1 SNHLY and CDR2 FYNNEI. As DNA, the CDR3 is TGTGCCAGCAGTGAAGCCGCGAGGAGGGAAAAACTGTTTTTT. This sequence encodes CASSEAARREKLFF.

Notes on this clone: A much larger clone lies a single base off, so this may be a read error. CDR3 amino acids: CASSLATGELFF. The CDR3 DNA reads as TGTGCCAGCAGCTTGGCCACCGGGGAGCTGTTTTTT. The chain combines TRBV7-9 with TRBJ2-2; D is uncertain. Germline assignment: CDR1 SEHNR and CDR2 FQNEAQ (reference sequence). The CDR3 sequence is 12 residues long. Trimming removed 3 bases at V and 4 bases at J, with 3 bases between.

This chain links TRBV10-3 with TRBJ1-6, with 9 bases that match TRBD1. J gave up 2 bases and V 2 bases, and 4 bases lay outside the gene matches. CDR1 is ENHRY, CDR2 SYGVKD, per germline. The CDR3 is 17 residues long. The CDR3 bases are TGTGCCATCAGTGAGACGACAGGGGGGCCCTATAATTCACCCCTCCACTTT. This encodes CAISETTGGPYNSPLHF.

This sequence joins TRBV3-1 (or the pseudogene TRBV3-2) and TRBJ1-1, with D perhaps matching TRBD1 (5 bases). Trimming took off 4 bases at V and 5 bases at J, with 17 bases between the two ends. Per germline, CDR1 LGHDT and CDR2 YNNKEL (reference sequence). This CDR3 has 15 residues. The CDR3: CASSPRVREWTEAFF. DNA of the CDR3: TGTGCCAGCAGCCCTCGGGTCAGGGAATGGACTGAAGCTTTCTTT.